This TCR beta chain was recorded in a study of identical twins. Overall study findings and caveats: Within cord blood, abundant beta clonotypes carried fewer insertions, but memory repertoires showed no such trend. The authors drew conclusions from cross-sectional statistical analysis rather than following the same donors.

CDR1 and CDR2 from the germline V gene are WSHSY and SAAADI. V was clipped by 0 bases and J by 8 bases, with 2 bases between them. CDR3 length: 11 amino acids. A universal primer site came from template switching; cDNA carried unique molecular identifiers. TCRdb ran MiXCR on the 5' RACE reads and lists one entry per CDR3 protein. The sample gives nearly 650,000 distinct CDR3 sequences, around 7.4% of which show up once; 1.6% is in the top ten. To note about this clonotype: Its target is not known.

These data were also filed under a second study, of yellow fever vaccine responses in identical twins. From that second work: After vaccination, twins' T cell response reportedly seemed partly convergent, partly personalized.

The sequencing input was PBMCs. The TCR sequence derives from a woman younger than 35 in good health. The chain is built from TRBV10-2 and TRBJ2-1; no clear D gene. Written as DNA, the CDR3 is TGCGCCAGCAGTGAGTCTTATGAGCAGTTCTTC. This translates into CASSESYEQFF.